This entry describes one TCR beta chain. The length of the CDR3 is 18 residues. Germline V gene lookup returns CDR1 LNHDA and CDR2 SQIVND (reference sequence). Trimming took 3 bases from V and 2 from J, leaving 20 bases between them. The source of the sample is a study of T cell changes during pregnancy in multiple sclerosis. The repertoire was sequenced with immunoSEQ multiplex PCR; TCRdb's copy has only in-frame clones and lacks some. Among 45,000 to 55,000 clones listed, 88% were seen once. Sequencing used CD4+ T cells from peripheral blood mononuclear cells, obtained in the second trimester of pregnancy. The origin of this receptor is a female donor with multiple sclerosis, enrolled in a pregnancy study. V is TRBV19 and J is TRBJ1-5; D remains unclear. CDR3 nucleotides: TGTGCCAGTAGTATCACGGGTCTACTCACCGAGGGCAATCAGCCCCAGCATTTT. It is translated as CASSITGLLTEGNQPQHF.